These T cell receptor beta chains were read from a single sample in a study of identical twins. TCRdb ran MiXCR on the 5' RACE reads and lists one entry per CDR3 protein. The sample lists approximately 240,000 distinct CDR3 sequences; around 15% were seen once. The sequenced sample consisted of memory (CD45RO+) T cells sorted from blood. All receptors derive from a woman in her late teens or twenties in good health. Both conserved end residues are part of each CDR3. The size of a clone is reported for some rows only, either as once, few or many, or as a class for expanded clones.

V	J	size	CDR3
TRBV7-8	TRBJ2-7	.	CASSSLQLGLAVYEQYF
TRBV20-1	TRBJ2-1	few	CSASRSVQRGDNEQFF
TRBV5-1	TRBJ1-1	.	CASSSTGTVEAFF
TRBV11-2	TRBJ2-6	.	CASSLTAPGPISGANVLTF
TRBV15	TRBJ2-7	.	CATSEGTSYEQYF
TRBV3-1	TRBJ2-2	.	CASSQLAINTGELFF
TRBV6-1	TRBJ2-7	.	CASCPGDRYSYEQYF
TRBV7-3	TRBJ2-7	many	CASSGTRSSGEQYF
TRBV6-2/TRBV6-3	TRBJ2-1	.	CASISTRRNNEQFF
TRBV29-1	TRBJ2-3	.	CSALAGGGTDTQYF
TRBV5-1	TRBJ2-1	many	CASFERTSGGGEQFF